This T cell receptor (beta chain) was found in a study of CD8+CD57+ T cells in acquired aplastic anemia. As for the study in general: Across the sorted CD4+ and CD8+ cells, DNA amounts averaged roughly 3 ug. Read counts for CD4+ cells (from healthy donors) averaged approximately 10 million.

Per germline, CDR1 WSHSY and CDR2 SAAADI. Trimming removed 1 base at V and 7 bases at J, with 10 bases between. The CDR3 loop spans 13 amino acids. Whole-study results and caveats: Between patients and controls, CD8+ Simpson's diversity did not vary significantly. About 30 CD8+ CDR3 sequences occurred in both the patients and the controls.

CDR3 and TCR beta VDJ profiling relied on genomic DNA as the template. Via MiXCR, TCRdb re-called the reads, giving one row per CDR3 protein. The sample has approximately 99,000 distinct CDR3 sequences, 50% to 65% seen once; the top ten hold 25% to 35%. Concerning this clonotype: Its specificity is unknown.

The receptor was derived from a human donor in good health, serving as a control. V is TRBV10-2 and J is TRBJ1-1, with a possible D match to TRBD1 (5 bases). Sequencing was performed on sorted CD4+, CD8+, or CD8+CD57+ T cells (not recorded which) from PBMCs. This CDR3 is CASSEYGRGEAFF. CDR3 in DNA: TGCGCCAGCAGTGAGTATGGTAGGGGTGAAGCTTTCTTT.